The text below deals with one T cell receptor (beta chain). Additional DNA sequences in this sample encode the identical CDR3. This specimen belongs to a study of control samples from healthy donors and cancer patients. Measured with immunoSEQ multiplex PCR; TCRdb has only the in-frame clones, and not every one. This table has about 120,000 clones, more than 85% appearing once. CDR1 and CDR2 from the germline V gene are SEHNR and FQNEAQ (reference sequence). CDR3 length equals 14 residues. Trimming removed 1 base from V and 3 bases from J, with 6 bases in between. The sequence was obtained from a man aged 50-59 years with head and neck cancer. V gene TRBV7-9 combines with J gene TRBJ1-4; D is unclear. The sequencing sample was made of PBMCs. The CDR3, as DNA: TGTGCCAGCAGCTTAGGCGGGGCTAATGAAAAACTGTTTTTT. Translating it yields CASSLGGANEKLFF.